This T cell receptor beta chain stems from a study of shared clonotypes between healthy human individuals. This table comes from immunoSEQ multiplex PCR, and its TCRdb copy is limited to in-frame clones, with some not included. The table includes some 1,900,000 clones, about 95% detected once. Terminally differentiated effector memory CD45RA+ cells were excluded from the naive CD8 cells, which were CD45RO-negative and positively selected for CCR7. Nashville, Tennessee was home to all donors, each a Caucasian adult. The CDR3 has 15 amino acids. Germline-derived CDR1 and CDR2 are MNHNS and SASEGT. V dropped 2 bases and J dropped 3 bases, with 14 bases sitting between them.

Sequenced sample: naive CD8+ T cells sorted from blood. The TCR sequence derives from a young man in good health. This chain joins TRBV6-1 and TRBJ2-7; D assignment may be TRBD1 or TRBD2 (5 bases each). CDR3: CASSETGTAIYEQYF. In DNA form, the CDR3 reads TGTGCCAGCAGTGAAACCGGGACGGCAATCTACGAGCAGTACTTC.